What follows are 14 T cell receptor beta chains derived from one specimen sequenced in a study of human T cells and chemical hapten exposure (dated by TCRdb to the early 2020s). Read against the paper, the sample's time point label means: healthy volunteer bleed at 6 weeks. Total RNA was isolated from unfractionated whole blood collected in Tempus Blood RNA tubes. Receptor amplification or capture employed RACE. Sequencing took place on a NextSeq 500. The raw public data were reprocessed by TCRdb itself: fastp quality trimming at Q25, MiXCR clonotype calling, in-frame beta chains only. Rows with a matching CDR3 protein are joined into one entry that keeps the most common DNA and genes. The sample data list around 65,000 distinct CDR3 sequences, and roughly 6.6% of these were observed just once. The ten largest clones add up to 3.4% of the sample. The sequencing input was whole blood. The receptors come from a female donor in good health. Some clones in this sample may be carry-over from other donors' samples.

This clonotype was seen a handful of times. V usage is TRBV27 and J usage is TRBJ2-1, with 14 bases lining up with TRBD2. With 6 bases clipped from V and 10 bases from J, the junction kept 8 bases outside the gene matches. The CDR3 consists of 15 residues. Germline V lookup: CDR1 MNHEY, CDR2 SMNVEV (reference sequence). CDR3 protein: CASSRGLAGVREQFF. For the CDR3, the DNA is TGTGCCAGCAGCCGGGGACTAGCGGGAGTTCGGGAGCAGTTCTTC.

This clonotype occurred many times. The V gene is TRBV28, the J gene TRBJ2-1, with D hard to call. The V gene's germline CDR1 is MDHEN and CDR2 SYDVKM. The CDR3 contains 13 residues. V lost 10 bases and J 4 bases, leaving 14 bases between the germline ends. CDR3 residues: CATSRRVYNEQFF. For the CDR3, the DNA is TGTGCCACTTCGCGTCGGGTTTACAATGAGCAGTTCTTC.

The rearrangement links TRBV29-1 to TRBJ2-7; D gene unclear. V lost 0 bases and J lost 2, with 8 bases in between. Germline CDR1 reads SQVTM; CDR2 reads ANQGSEA. This CDR3 spans 13 amino acids. This chain's CDR3 is CSVEDSTTYEQYF. The CDR3 region has the DNA TGCAGCGTTGAAGACAGCACAACCTACGAGCAGTACTTC.

Many counts were recorded for this clonotype. This CDR3 reads CASSLASGRYQETQYF. CDR3 bases: TGTGCCAGCAGTTTAGCAAGCGGGAGGTACCAAGAGACCCAGTACTTC. This chain links TRBV12-3 or TRBV12-4 with TRBJ2-5; 9 bases map to TRBD2. This CDR3 has 16 residues. The J segment lost 0 bases and the V segment lost 0 bases, leaving 2 bases of the junction unmatched.

A few counts support this clonotype. The rearrangement joins TRBV5-4 to TRBJ2-7; tentatively, D is TRBD1 (5 bases). The CDR3 contains 14 residues. V was clipped by 3 bases and J by 2 bases, with 12 bases between them. CDR1 is SGHNT and CDR2 is YYREEE in the germline V gene (reference sequence). CDR3 region: CASSSSGKPYEQYF. Written as DNA, the CDR3 is TGTGCCAGCAGCTCCTCAGGGAAACCCTACGAGCAGTACTTC.

This clonotype showed up many times. V is TRBV5-1 and J is TRBJ1-1; D remains unclear. This CDR3 region has 13 residues. Between the trimmed V and J ends, which lost 5 bases and 1 base, there was a span of 9 bases. Germline values: CDR1 SGHRS, CDR2 YFSETQ. The CDR3 sequence is CASSLTANTEAFF. CDR3 DNA sequence: TGCGCCAGCAGTTTGACGGCGAACACTGAAGCTTTCTTT. Full variable domain (rest looked up from reference TRBV5-1 and TRBJ1-1): KAGVTQTPRYLIKTRGQQVTLSCSPISGHRSVSWYQQTPGQGLQFLFEYFSETQRNKGNFPGRFSGRQFSNSRSEMNVSTLELGDSALYLCASSLTANTEAFFGQGTRLTVV.

This clonotype was seen repeatedly, ten times or more. V and J are TRBV19 and TRBJ2-7; 9 nucleotides agree with TRBD2. The CDR3 has 16 residues. Germline CDR1 is LNHDA and CDR2 is SQIVND (reference sequence). J was trimmed by 0 bases and V by 5 bases; bases with no gene match: 8. The CDR3 bases are TGTGCCAGTAGTGATCCCCTAGCGGGAAACTCCTACGAGCAGTACTTC. It codes for CASSDPLAGNSYEQYF.

This clonotype was seen ten or more times. V and J are TRBV5-1 and TRBJ1-4; a possible D gene is TRBD1 (5 bases). V was cut by 2 bases and J by 7 bases, with 9 bases left in between. Germline V CDR1 and CDR2: SGHRS, YFSETQ. The CDR3 runs 13 residues. This CDR3 is CASSLSGTEKLFF. CDR3 sequence (DNA): TGCGCCAGCAGCTTATCAGGGACTGAAAAACTGTTTTTT.

The chain links TRBV28 to TRBJ1-4; TRBD1 is a possible D gene (6 bases). Trimming left V 0 bases short and J 6 bases short, with 14 bases between. The CDR3 covers 16 residues. Germline V gene sequence: CDR1 MDHEN, CDR2 SYDVKM. The CDR3 region has the DNA TGTGCCAGCAGTTTATGGGTTCGGGGGGCGGATGAAAAACTGTTTTTT. Translated: CASSLWVRGADEKLFF.

There are many counts of this clonotype. The V and J genes are TRBV27 and TRBJ2-1, with D maybe TRBD2 (6 bases). Germline lookup yields CDR1 MNHEY and CDR2 SMNVEV (reference sequence). Trimming took off 6 bases at V and 8 bases at J, with 14 bases between the two ends. The CDR3 covers 13 residues. The CDR3 coding sequence is TGTGCCAGCAGGGGACTCTCCGACGATGAGCAGTTCTTC. This sequence encodes CASRGLSDDEQFF.

V usage is TRBV30 and J usage is TRBJ2-7, with 15 positions matching TRBD2. The trim removed 2 bases at V and 7 bases at J, leaving 6 bases unmatched. The CDR3 is made up of 15 amino acids. CDR1 is GTSNPN, CDR2 SVGIG, per germline (reference sequence). The CDR3 protein is CAWSPPGLAGGEQYF. As DNA, the CDR3 is TGTGCCTGGAGTCCCCCGGGACTAGCGGGGGGAGAGCAGTACTTC.

The genes are TRBV28 and TRBJ2-1; 8 bases align to TRBD2. Germline CDR1 is MDHEN and CDR2 is SYDVKM. The CDR3 is 15 residues long. V gave up 3 bases and J gave up 9 bases; unmatched junction bases: 10. The CDR3 is CASSFPTVAGSEQFF. The DNA for the CDR3 is TGTGCCAGCAGTTTCCCCACGGTAGCGGGAAGTGAGCAGTTCTTC.

This clonotype was detected many times. The rearrangement links TRBV7-9 to TRBJ2-3; the D gene could be TRBD1 or TRBD2 (5 bases each). Germline lookup yields CDR1 SEHNR and CDR2 FQNEAQ (reference sequence). The CDR3 is 17 residues long. Trimming removed 5 bases from V and 2 bases from J, with 20 bases in between. The DNA of the CDR3 is TGTGCCAGCAGCCCCCCAGATAGGGGAGAGCCCACAGATACGCAGTATTTT. This gives the protein CASSPPDRGEPTDTQYF.

This chain uses TRBV27 with TRBJ1-2; D is unclear. The CDR3 extends over 14 amino acids. Germline V lookup: CDR1 MNHEY, CDR2 SMNVEV (reference sequence). The V gene lost 6 bases and the J gene lost 2 bases, with 13 bases spanning the gap. The CDR3 protein is CASRVTAGNYGYTF. CDR3 nucleotides: TGTGCCAGCAGGGTAACGGCGGGGAACTATGGCTACACCTTC.